A single sample is the source of the 5 T cell receptor beta chains below, sequenced in a study of control samples from healthy donors and cancer patients. Profiling relied on immunoSEQ multiplex PCR, and the TCRdb table lists in-frame clones only, not all of them. This table has 150,000 to 200,000 clones, 70% to 90% appearing once. The sequencing input was blood. Receptors originate from a man aged 30-40 years in good health.

The chain recombines TRBV9 with TRBJ2-5, with 8 positions matching TRBD1. Germline V gene data show CDR1 as SGDLS and CDR2 as YYNGEE. This CDR3 is 16 amino acids long. With 1 base clipped from V and 5 bases from J, the junction kept 10 bases outside the gene matches. Here the CDR3 DNA reads TGTGCCAGCAGCGTAACTATGACAGGGGTGGTTGAGACCCAGTACTTC. It translates to CASSVTMTGVVETQYF. Full variable domain (outside the CDR3, taken from reference TRBV9 and TRBJ2-5): DSGVTQTPKHLITATGQRVTLRCSPRSGDLSVYWYQQSLDQGLQFLIQYYNGEERAKGNILERFSAQQFPDLHSELNLSSLELGDSALYFCASSVTMTGVVETQYFGPGTRLLVL.

The chain employs TRBV24-1 and TRBJ2-1; D perhaps matches TRBD2 (5 bases). Germline CDR1 KGHDR, CDR2 SFDVKD. This CDR3 is 11 amino acids long. V dropped 10 bases and J dropped 9 bases, with 12 bases sitting between them. The CDR3 here is CATGRGGEQFF. DNA of the CDR3: TGTGCCACAGGACGGGGTGGTGAGCAGTTCTTC.

The chain carries TRBV7-8 and TRBJ1-1; maybe TRBD1 (6 bases). Germline CDR1 SGHVS, CDR2 FQNEAQ. This CDR3 region has 13 residues. V lost 5 bases to trimming and J lost 4 bases, with 11 bases between them. The DNA of the CDR3 is TGTGCCAGCAGCCTAAGGGGGATCACTGAAGCTTTCTTT. Protein product: CASSLRGITEAFF.

V is TRBV30 and J is TRBJ1-2; D remains unclear. The CDR3 consists of 11 residues. The germline V gene has CDR1 GTSNPN and CDR2 SVGIG (reference sequence). V gave up 1 base and J gave up 4 bases, with 4 bases separating them. As DNA, the CDR3 is TGTGCCTGGAGTGGCACCTATGGCTACACCTTC. Translating gives CAWSGTYGYTF.

The chain is built from TRBV11-2 and TRBJ1-2; D is unresolved. CDR1 is SGHAT, CDR2 FQNNGV, per germline. Trimming shortened V by 6 bases and J by 7 bases, and 15 bases separated the two germline ends. The length of the CDR3 is 13 residues. The CDR3 DNA follows: TGTGCCAGCAGTCCCATAGGTTTTGCTGGCTACACCTTC. Protein product: CASSPIGFAGYTF.